What follows describes a single TCR beta chain. Many counts were recorded for this clone. The antigen this receptor binds is unknown. Base qualities are not at hand, and no much larger clone is one base apart. TRB sequencing used genomic DNA with the immunoSEQ assay at survey resolution or the hsTCRB kit. The published analysis was carried out like this. The immunoSEQ software handled the initial read processing, while the LymphoSeq R package was used for the repertoire analyses. Clonality was calculated as 1 minus normalized Shannon entropy, and the Gini coefficient was also calculated for each TRB dataset. To infer phenotypes in unsorted samples, TRB sequences from sorted subsets of the recipient or donor were mapped onto the unsorted samples of the same recipient. As stored in TCRdb, this immuneACCESS dataset retains in-frame rearrangements with V and J assigned. A fraction of the clones does not appear; measured against another copy, unresolved V genes explain less than half of the discrepancy, and the remainder lacks a known reason. V, J and clone size reflect that table, while D and trimming were determined from the DNA. The sample counts 25,000 to 35,000 clones, each observed more than once. In total, the top ten clones hold approximately 4.3% of the sample.

This sample was included in a study of T cells after posttransplantation cyclophosphamide listed by TCRdb under 2016. Background for the entire study: Using TRB sequencing, the study followed how the T cell repertoire rebuilt after myeloablative bone marrow transplantation with posttransplantation cyclophosphamide given as GVHD prophylaxis. Antigen receptor sequencing covered samples from about 40 PTCy-treated patients and over 15 of their related bone marrow donors. Blood from every one of the 30 or so PTCy patients who had 1-year posttransplant specimens underwent TRB sequencing. TRB sequencing was also done on up to 3 additional blood samples from 2 to 5.2 years after transplant in 3 patients, and on pretransplant blood from a handful of patients. Because TRA and TRB clonality correlated tightly in roughly nine samples, later TCR analyses were limited to TRB. Public TRB sequences were checked against a database of over 3,500 sequences associated with responses to pathogens, tumor antigens, self-antigens and alloantigens. Overall study outcomes, separate from this receptor: The TRB repertoires of T cells infiltrating skin or the GI tract showed only limited overlap with the TRB repertoires found in blood. Across approximately 45 patients, recipient CMV seropositivity and CMV reactivation were highly associated with TRB clonality; PTCy diversity was similar to CNI/methotrexate controls. Donor-recipient similarity was low at 1-2 months but rose over the first year, and later blood repertoires were often dominated by donor CD8+ memory clones.

Related bone marrow donors provided peripheral blood samples on the day of marrow donation. Peripheral blood and bone marrow mononuclear cells were isolated by Ficoll-Hypaque density centrifugation and cryopreserved. The sequenced sample was PBMCs. This receptor was identified in a woman in her twenties or thirties in good health and a related stem cell transplant donor.

The DNA is TGTGCCAGCTCACAAGGGACAGGCCTCTACGAGCAGTACTTC. Translated, this is CASSQGTGLYEQYF. The V and J segments used are TRBV18 and TRBJ2-7; 8 bases in between match TRBD1. V trim: 4 bases; J trim: 3 bases; unmatched bases: 5. The CDR3 sequence holds 14 residues, the cysteine and phenylalanine included. Of all the DNA, just the CDR3 is kept, 42 bases in frame from base 1. In the germline V gene, CDR1 corresponds to KGHSH and CDR2 to LQKENI.